The 25 T cell receptor beta chains below were found in one sample sequenced in a study of blood T cell repertoires in COVID-19. Produced via immunoSEQ multiplex PCR; TCRdb's table is partial and in-frame only. The table lists tens of thousands of clones, 80% to 85% of them singletons, with 50% to 75% in the top ten. The material sequenced was peripheral blood. These receptors all stem from a man aged 65 to 79 with acute or convalescent COVID-19.

The CDR3 sequence is CASSEARHYNEQFF. As DNA, the CDR3 is TGTGCCAGCAGTGAAGCACGACACTACAATGAGCAGTTCTTC. The chain has TRBV6-1 and TRBJ2-1; D is unclear. Deletions cut 0 bases from V and 3 bases from J, with 6 bases between. The CDR3 totals 14 residues. Per germline, CDR1 MNHNS and CDR2 SASEGT.

The rearrangement links TRBV19 to TRBJ1-1, with D possibly matching TRBD1 (6 bases). CDR1 is LNHDA and CDR2 is SQIVND in the germline V gene (reference sequence). V was clipped by 7 bases and J by 3 bases, with 15 bases between them. This CDR3 is built from 14 residues. CDR3 DNA sequence: TGTGCCAGTACGAACAGGGCCCGGGACACTGAAGCTTTCTTT. This codes for CASTNRARDTEAFF.

This clone was counted a single time. The chain employs TRBV2 and TRBJ1-5, with 10 nucleotides matching TRBD1. This CDR3 region has 14 residues. CDR1 is SNHLY and CDR2 is FYNNEI in the germline V gene. The junction had 9 bases not matched to a gene; V was cut back by 5 bases and J by 11 bases. For the CDR3, the DNA is TGTGCCAGCAGTAACGACAGGGGGCCATTGGCCCAGCATTTT. Translated: CASSNDRGPLAQHF.

A single count supports this clone. This rearrangement joins TRBV5-1 to TRBJ2-5, with 10 positions matching TRBD2. Germline assignment: CDR1 SGHRS and CDR2 YFSETQ. V was pared by 0 bases and J by 4 bases, with 6 bases of the junction left unmatched. The CDR3 contains 16 residues. Written as DNA, the CDR3 is TGCGCCAGCAGCTTGGCCATAGCGGGGGGTTCAGAGACCCAGTACTTC. Its translation is CASSLAIAGGSETQYF.

The genes are TRBV3-1 (or the pseudogene TRBV3-2) and TRBJ2-1, with 10 bases fitting TRBD2. Germline V gene lookup returns CDR1 LGHDT and CDR2 YNNKEL (reference sequence). This CDR3 is built from 15 residues. The trim removed 4 bases at V and 7 bases at J, leaving 7 bases unmatched. CDR3 coding DNA: TGTGCCAGCAGCCGAAGCGGGGGGGCCGTTAATGAGCAGTTCTTC. It specifies CASSRSGGAVNEQFF.

V gene TRBV18 combines with J gene TRBJ1-1; a possible D gene is TRBD1 (6 bases). V shed 3 bases and J shed 5 bases, with 13 bases lying between them. Looked up from germline, CDR1 is KGHSH and CDR2 is LQKENI. The CDR3 runs to 14 residues. In DNA, the CDR3 is TGTGCCAGCTCACCTGGGCCAGGGGAAACTGAAGCTTTCTTT. This codes for CASSPGPGETEAFF. Looking up the rest from reference TRBV18 and TRBJ1-1 gives the full variable domain: NAGVMQNPRHLVRRRGQEARLRCSPMKGHSHVYWYRQLPEEGLKFMVYLQKENIIDESGMPKERFSAEFPKEGPSILRIQQVVRGDSAAYFCASSPGPGETEAFFGQGTRLTVV.

The genes are TRBV18 and TRBJ2-7, with D possibly TRBD1 on 9 matching bases. Trimming took 5 bases from V and 5 from J, leaving 28 bases between them. The germline V gene has CDR1 KGHSH and CDR2 LQKENI. This CDR3 region has 18 residues. CDR3 sequence reads: CASSLDRGGLALPNEQYF. For the CDR3, the DNA is TGTGCCAGCTCATTGGACAGGGGTGGACTAGCACTCCCGAACGAGCAGTACTTC.

The rearrangement uses TRBV7-2 and TRBJ2-7; possible D gene TRBD1, 5 bases. The CDR3 has 15 amino acids. With 0 bases removed from V and 5 bases from J, the gap between germline ends came to 14 bases. Germline CDR1 reads SGHTA; CDR2 reads FQGNSA. This CDR3 reads CASSLANRLLDEQYF. CDR3 DNA sequence: TGTGCCAGCAGCTTAGCGAACAGGCTGCTCGACGAGCAGTACTTC.

The rearrangement uses TRBV5-1 and TRBJ2-7, with D possibly being TRBD1 (5 bases). The CDR3 length is 15 residues. The V end lost 0 bases, the J end lost 0 bases, and 10 bases lay between the germline ends. CDR1 and CDR2 from the germline V gene are SGHRS and YFSETQ. The DNA of the CDR3 is TGCGCCAGCAGCTTGGGTGGGGCCGGCTCCTACGAGCAGTACTTC. It is translated as CASSLGGAGSYEQYF.

The rearrangement joins TRBV18 to TRBJ2-2, with D possibly TRBD1 on 6 matching bases. CDR3 length: 14 residues. V was cut by 0 bases and J by 6 bases, with 8 bases left in between. Germline V gene sequence: CDR1 KGHSH, CDR2 LQKENI. The CDR3 nucleotides are TGTGCCAGCTCACCACCGGACAGTCCCGGGGAGCTGTTTTTT. Translating it yields CASSPPDSPGELFF.

The count of this clone is one. This sequence joins TRBV27 and TRBJ1-1; 8 bases match TRBD1. The CDR3 totals 12 residues. V shed 7 bases and J 11 bases; nucleotides not matched to a gene: 9. Germline-derived CDR1 and CDR2 are MNHEY and SMNVEV (reference sequence). The CDR3 nucleotides read TGTGCCAGCACTTCAGGGGGCGGTCGGGCTTTCTTT. Its translation is CASTSGGGRAFF.

The chain uses TRBV19 and TRBJ1-5; D call uncertain. The V end lost 8 bases, the J end lost 6 bases, and 14 bases lay between the germline ends. The CDR3 contains 13 residues. Germline V CDR1 and CDR2: LNHDA, SQIVND (reference sequence). The CDR3 DNA follows: TGTGCCAGTTGCCCCGCGGCCGGTCAGCCCCAGCATTTT. Its protein product is CASCPAAGQPQHF.

This rearrangement joins TRBV5-1 to TRBJ1-1; 9 positions match TRBD1. V trimming: 4 bases; J trimming: 1 base; junction bases outside the gene matches: 11. The CDR3 runs 17 residues. Germline V gives CDR1 SGHRS, CDR2 YFSETQ. The CDR3 here is CASSPWTGDVSNTEAFF. In nucleotides, the CDR3 is TGCGCCAGCAGCCCCTGGACAGGGGACGTTTCGAACACTGAAGCTTTCTTT.

The chain has TRBV11-2 and TRBJ1-1, with D unclear. Germline CDR1 reads SGHAT; CDR2 reads FQNNGV. V dropped 5 bases and J dropped 4 bases, with 17 bases sitting between them. CDR3 length: 15 residues. In DNA form, the CDR3 reads TGTGCCAGCAGCCCTCAGGTCGGGGTAATCACTGAAGCTTTCTTT. Encoded protein: CASSPQVGVITEAFF. The full variable domain, in which reference TRBV11-2 and TRBJ1-1 provide the parts outside the CDR3, is EAGVAQSPRYKIIEKRQSVAFWCNPISGHATLYWYQQILGQGPKLLIQFQNNGVVDDSQLPKDRFSAERLKGVDSTLKIQPAKLEDSAVYLCASSPQVGVITEAFFGQGTRLTVV.

This chain connects TRBV2 to TRBJ1-4; D perhaps matches TRBD1 (6 bases). The germline V gene encodes CDR1 SNHLY and CDR2 FYNNEI. The CDR3 loop spans 16 amino acids. Deletions cut 8 bases from V and 3 bases from J, with 19 bases between. This chain's CDR3 is CASAAGSQGSNEKLFF. The DNA for the CDR3 is TGTGCCAGCGCGGCCGGCTCTCAGGGGTCTAATGAAAAACTGTTTTTT.

This clone is a singleton in its sample. The CDR3 here is CASSYSGTMNTEAFF. In DNA, the CDR3 is TGTGCCAGCAGTTACTCGGGGACAATGAACACTGAAGCTTTCTTT. The rearrangement uses TRBV6-5 and TRBJ1-1; D is possibly TRBD1 (6 bases). This CDR3 region has 15 residues. Germline CDR1 is MNHEY and CDR2 is SVGAGI. The ends were cut back, 0 bases at V and 0 bases at J, with 8 bases in the middle.

V gene TRBV3-1 (or the pseudogene TRBV3-2) combines with J gene TRBJ2-1; possible D gene TRBD2, 5 bases. The CDR3 length is 12 residues. V lost 4 bases and J lost 15, with 16 bases in between. Germline lookup yields CDR1 LGHDT and CDR2 YNNKEL (reference sequence). CDR3 sequence: CASSPGARVPFF. In DNA, the CDR3 is TGTGCCAGCAGCCCAGGAGCGAGGGTTCCGTTCTTC.

The chain is built from TRBV10-1 and TRBJ2-2, with 7 bases that match TRBD2. Per the germline V gene, CDR1 is WNHNN and CDR2 is SYGVQD (reference sequence). Trimming at V came to 3 bases and at J to 3 bases, leaving 13 bases not matched to a gene. The CDR3 is 18 amino acids. The CDR3 DNA reads as TGCGCCAGCAGTGATCGTGGAGACTGGGGGGGTGACACCGGGGAGCTGTTTTTT. This translates into CASSDRGDWGGDTGELFF.

This chain uses TRBV5-1 with TRBJ1-2; tentatively, D is TRBD1 (6 bases). The CDR3 covers 13 residues. V lost 5 bases to trimming and J lost 4 bases, with 12 bases between them. The germline CDR1 and CDR2 sequences are SGHRS and YFSETQ. CDR3 DNA: TGCGCCAGCAGACAGGGCGGTAGCTATGGCTACACCTTC. Amino acid sequence: CASRQGGSYGYTF. Based on the CDR3 plus reference TRBV5-1 and TRBJ1-2, the full variable domain is KAGVTQTPRYLIKTRGQQVTLSCSPISGHRSVSWYQQTPGQGLQFLFEYFSETQRNKGNFPGRFSGRQFSNSRSEMNVSTLELGDSALYLCASRQGGSYGYTFGSGTRLTVV.

The genes are TRBV6-4 and TRBJ2-1, with 10 positions matching TRBD2. Germline V gene data show CDR1 as MRHNA and CDR2 as SNTAGT. After removal of 5 bases from V and 2 bases from J, the junction contained 6 bases not matched to a gene. The CDR3 length is 16 residues. The CDR3 region has the DNA TGTGCCAGCAGTCTGGAACTAGCGGGAACCTACAATGAGCAGTTCTTC. This codes for CASSLELAGTYNEQFF.

The V gene is TRBV7-9, the J gene TRBJ1-1; tentative D call: TRBD1 (6 bases). Germline CDR1 is SEHNR and CDR2 is FQNEAQ (reference sequence). This CDR3 region has 16 residues. V dropped 4 bases and J dropped 4 bases, with 19 bases sitting between them. CDR3 DNA: TGTGCCAGCAGCTCGCCTCTTTCTACAGGGAGCACTGAAGCTTTCTTT. Translation gives CASSSPLSTGSTEAFF.

The chain uses TRBV7-2 and TRBJ2-3, with D possibly matching TRBD2 (6 bases). Trimming stripped 2 bases from V and 6 bases from J, with 18 bases between. There are 16 residues in the CDR3. Germline CDR1 reads SGHTA; CDR2 reads FQGNSA. CDR3 loop: CASSLSPGLARDTQYF. CDR3 sequence (DNA): TGTGCCAGCAGCTTATCCCCGGGGCTAGCGAGGGATACGCAGTATTTT.

The chain employs TRBV30 and TRBJ2-2, with unresolved D. The CDR3 runs 15 residues. V was trimmed by 2 bases and J by 4 bases, leaving 14 bases between them. Per germline, CDR1 GTSNPN and CDR2 SVGIG (reference sequence). CDR3 nucleotide sequence: TGTGCCTGGAGTCCCCTAGGTCCGGGCACCGGGGAGCTGTTTTTT. Translation gives CAWSPLGPGTGELFF.

The rearrangement uses TRBV7-2 and TRBJ2-2; 7 bases are shared with TRBD1. The CDR3 length is 15 residues. Per the germline V gene, CDR1 is SGHTA and CDR2 is FQGNSA. With V trimmed by 6 bases and J by 0 bases, 4 bases remained unmatched. The CDR3: CASRRGTANTGELFF. CDR3 coding DNA: TGTGCCAGCAGGAGGGGGACAGCGAACACCGGGGAGCTGTTTTTT.

This sequence joins TRBV6-2 or TRBV6-3 and TRBJ2-1; 8 bases are shared with TRBD2. Germline V lookup: CDR1 MNHEY, CDR2 SVGEGT. The CDR3 consists of 12 residues. V shed 6 bases, J shed 14 bases, and the junction held 9 bases outside the gene matches. The CDR3 reads CASSPGRVTEFF. The CDR3 DNA is TGTGCCAGCAGCCCCGGGAGGGTGACAGAGTTCTTC.